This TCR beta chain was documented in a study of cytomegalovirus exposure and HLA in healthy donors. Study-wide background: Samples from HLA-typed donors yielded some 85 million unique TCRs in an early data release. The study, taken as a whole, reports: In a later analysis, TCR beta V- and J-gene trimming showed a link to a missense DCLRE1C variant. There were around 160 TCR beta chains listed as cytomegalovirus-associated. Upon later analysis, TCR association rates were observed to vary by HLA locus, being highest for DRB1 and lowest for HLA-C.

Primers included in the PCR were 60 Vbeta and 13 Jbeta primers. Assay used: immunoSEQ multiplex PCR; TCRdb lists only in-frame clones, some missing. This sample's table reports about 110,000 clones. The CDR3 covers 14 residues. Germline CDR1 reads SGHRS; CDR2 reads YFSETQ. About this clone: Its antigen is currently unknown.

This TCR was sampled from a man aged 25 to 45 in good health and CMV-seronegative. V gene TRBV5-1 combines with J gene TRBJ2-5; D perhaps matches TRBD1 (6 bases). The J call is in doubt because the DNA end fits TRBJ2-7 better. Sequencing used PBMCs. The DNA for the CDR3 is TGCGCCAGCAGCTCCGGGACACCTTCCTACGAGCAGTACTTC. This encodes CASSSGTPSYEQYF.